This entry lists 9 T cell receptor beta chains sequenced from one sample in a study of T cell responses to AZD1222 COVID-19 vaccine. TCRdb keeps only in-frame clones here, not all; method: immunoSEQ multiplex PCR. The sample shows 40,000 or so clones, approximately 80% of them seen only once. The sequencing used peripheral blood, collected 28 days after the second AZD1222 dose. Receptors originate from an adult who received the AZD1222 COVID-19 vaccine.

V gene TRBV25-1 combines with J gene TRBJ2-2, with 7 positions matching TRBD2. After removal of 7 bases from V and 3 bases from J, the junction contained 8 bases not matched to a gene. The CDR3 has 15 amino acids. Germline-derived CDR1 and CDR2 are MGHDK and SYGVNS. CDR3 DNA sequence: TGTGCCAGCAACCGGGGGGATAGAGACACCGGGGAGCTGTTTTTT. This gives the protein CASNRGDRDTGELFF. The variable domain in full, completed from reference TRBV25-1 and TRBJ2-2, reads EADIYQTPRYLVIGTGKKITLECSQTMGHDKMYWYQQDPGMELHLIHYSYGVNSTEKGDLSSESTVSRIRTEHFPLTLESARPSHTSQYLCASNRGDRDTGELFFGEGSRLTVL.

V is TRBV5-8 and J is TRBJ1-4; 8 positions match TRBD1. This CDR3 is 15 amino acids long. Losses at the gene ends were 3 bases for V and 8 bases for J; bases not matched to a gene: 9. The germline V gene encodes CDR1 SGHTS and CDR2 YDEGEE. The CDR3 region is CASSSADRVGEKLFF. In DNA form, the CDR3 reads TGTGCCAGCAGCTCGGCGGACAGGGTTGGGGAAAAACTGTTTTTT. Drawing the rest from reference TRBV5-8 and TRBJ1-4, the complete variable domain is EAGVTQSPTHLIKTRGQQATLRCSPISGHTSVYWYQQALGLGLQFLLWYDEGEERNRGNFPPRFSGRQFPNYSSELNVNALELEDSALYLCASSSADRVGEKLFFGSGTQLSVL.

The sample holds a few counts of this clone. This chain joins TRBV10-2 and TRBJ2-3; a possible D gene is TRBD1 (6 bases). The V gene's germline CDR1 is WSHSY and CDR2 SAAADI. This CDR3 comprises 15 residues. Trimming removed 3 bases at V and 0 bases at J, with 10 bases between. The CDR3, as DNA: TGCGCCAGCAGTGATGGCCAGGGGAGCACAGATACGCAGTATTTT. As protein: CASSDGQGSTDTQYF.

The chain joins TRBV18 to TRBJ2-1, with D maybe TRBD2 (7 bases). V was clipped by 6 bases and J by 0 bases, with 18 bases between them. This CDR3 contains 17 residues. CDR1 KGHSH and CDR2 LQKENI come from the germline V gene. This CDR3 is CASSRDGGLSSYNEQFF. CDR3 DNA sequence: TGTGCCAGCTCCCGAGACGGGGGGCTCAGCTCCTACAATGAGCAGTTCTTC.

The chain is built from TRBV3-1 (or the pseudogene TRBV3-2) and TRBJ2-1; 10 nucleotides line up with TRBD1. J was trimmed by 7 bases and V by 2 bases; bases with no gene match: 5. Germline V lookup: CDR1 LGHDT, CDR2 YNNKEL (reference sequence). The CDR3 covers 15 residues. For the CDR3, the DNA is TGTGCCAGCAGCCAAACGGGACAGGGGTTAAATGAGCAGTTCTTC. This translates into CASSQTGQGLNEQFF.

The genes are TRBV6-4 and TRBJ1-6, with D unresolved. The V and J ends lost 0 bases and 7 bases respectively, with 4 bases between them. The CDR3 is made up of 13 amino acids. Per the germline V gene, CDR1 is MRHNA and CDR2 is SNTAGT. CDR3 sequence reads: CASSDSTNSPLHF. CDR3 sequence (DNA): TGTGCCAGCAGTGACTCGACAAATTCACCCCTCCACTTT.

This chain connects TRBV27 to TRBJ1-2, with a weak D call TRBD1 (5 bases). Germline V gives CDR1 MNHEY, CDR2 SMNVEV (reference sequence). Trimming removed 6 bases from V and 1 base from J, with 15 bases in between. This CDR3 has 15 amino acids. The CDR3 DNA is TGTGCCAGCAGATACCGGCTAGGGGATAACTATGGCTACACCTTC. Protein: CASRYRLGDNYGYTF.

This clone was observed once. V is TRBV29-1 and J is TRBJ2-5, with 9 bases identical to TRBD2. The germline V gene has CDR1 SQVTM and CDR2 ANQGSEA. The junction had 8 bases not matched to a gene; V was cut back by 4 bases and J by 5 bases. The CDR3 is 14 residues long. For the CDR3, the DNA is TGCAGCGTTGCGCCTAGCGGGGCAGGCGAGACCCAGTACTTC. Translating it yields CSVAPSGAGETQYF.

This clone was seen only once. The chain's CDR3 is CASSLDQKLYF. In DNA, the CDR3 is TGTGCCAGCAGCTTAGACCAGAAACTGTACTTC. This rearrangement joins TRBV11-2 to TRBJ2-5; D unresolved. This CDR3 region has 11 residues. The V gene lost 0 bases and the J gene lost 13 bases, with 9 bases spanning the gap. CDR1 and CDR2 (germline): SGHAT, FQNNGV.